This TCR beta chain was recovered during a study of blood T cell repertoires in COVID-19. Whole-study context: Some COVID-19 samples were acute and others convalescent; all came from the United States, Italy and Spain. The analysed material was cDNA or gDNA that came from T cells, B-cell-depleted T cells, or PBMCs.

Under the authors' procedure: Amplification of reference gene primers provided the estimated nucleated cell counts. Sequencing was performed with immunoSEQ multiplex PCR; in TCRdb, only in-frame clones are kept and a portion is missing. The V and J calls and the clone size are those of that table, but D and trimming were determined from the DNA. The sample shows 300,000 to 400,000 clones, around 82% of them seen only once. This CDR3 is built from 15 residues. Germline CDR1 and CDR2: SGHAT and FQNNGV. Trimming stripped 1 base from V and 5 bases from J, with 12 bases between. What was sequenced was peripheral blood. This sequence was found in a man younger than 40 with active or convalescent COVID-19. The V gene is TRBV11-2, the J gene TRBJ2-1; D is perhaps TRBD1 (5 bases). CDR3 DNA sequence: TGTGCCAGCAGCTTAGCCCCGCAGGGTAACAATGAGCAGTTCTTC. Protein product: CASSLAPQGNNEQFF. The complete variable domain, with remaining parts taken from reference TRBV11-2 and TRBJ2-1, reads EAGVAQSPRYKIIEKRQSVAFWCNPISGHATLYWYQQILGQGPKLLIQFQNNGVVDDSQLPKDRFSAERLKGVDSTLKIQPAKLEDSAVYLCASSLAPQGNNEQFFGPGTRLTVL.